This is a list of T cell receptor beta chains from one sample in a study of shared clonotypes between healthy human individuals. Sequencing was performed with immunoSEQ multiplex PCR; in TCRdb, only in-frame clones are kept and a portion is missing. The repertoire holds roughly 770,000 clones, 96% seen once, with less than 0.25% in the top ten. The source material was naive CD8+ T cells sorted from blood. These receptors all stem from a man in his thirties or forties in good health. The CDR3 runs from the conserved cysteine through the conserved F or W. D genes are given only for firm matches. Clone size is given for some rows only: seen once, a few or many times, or a class if the clone is expanded.

TRBV2	TRBJ1-3	NA	NA	CASSERGLGAGNTIYF	TGTGCCAGCAGTGAAAGGGGCCTCGGAGCTGGAAACACCATATATTTT
TRBV6-6	TRBJ1-4	NA	NA	CASSQGGLSEKLFF	TGTGCCAGCAGTCAAGGGGGGTTAAGTGAAAAACTGTTTTTT
TRBV6-5	TRBJ2-3	NA	once	CASSYSQTDTQYF	TGTGCCAGCAGTTACTCGCAAACAGATACGCAGTATTTT
TRBV5-6	TRBJ2-3	NA	NA	CASSLGGRTDTQYF	TGTGCCAGCAGCTTGGGAGGGCGCACAGATACGCAGTATTTT
TRBV15	TRBJ1-2	NA	NA	CATSRDKVDGYTF	TGTGCCACCAGCAGAGATAAGGTGGATGGCTACACCTTC
TRBV2	TRBJ2-1	NA	NA	CALRGGSYNEQFF	TGTGCCCTCAGGGGGGGCTCCTACAATGAGCAGTTCTTC
TRBV25-1	TRBJ2-1	NA	NA	CASSRLVVGYNEQFF	TGTGCCAGCAGCAGACTAGTAGTCGGCTACAATGAGCAGTTCTTC
TRBV15	TRBJ1-2	TRBD1	NA	CATSRGAQGSYGYTF	TGTGCCACCAGCAGAGGGGCACAGGGGAGCTATGGCTACACCTTC
TRBV28	TRBJ2-7	NA	NA	CATADRGYYEQYF	TGTGCCACCGCAGACAGAGGTTACTACGAGCAGTACTTC
TRBV4-1	TRBJ2-7	NA	NA	CASSQEIGSYEQYF	TGCGCCAGCAGCCAAGAAATCGGTTCCTACGAGCAGTACTTC
TRBV18	TRBJ2-5	TRBD2	NA	CASSGIAGHQETQYF	TGTGCCAGCTCAGGGATAGCGGGGCACCAAGAGACCCAGTACTTC
TRBV13	TRBJ2-1	NA	NA	CASSFPGDEQFF	TGTGCCAGCAGCTTCCCCGGCGATGAGCAGTTCTTC
TRBV6-1	TRBJ1-5	NA	NA	CASSFDGSNQPQHF	TGTGCCAGCAGCTTCGACGGTAGCAATCAGCCCCAGCATTTT
TRBV29-1	TRBJ1-2	NA	NA	CSVEGDQKAAYGYTF	TGCAGCGTTGAGGGCGATCAAAAGGCAGCCTATGGCTACACCTTC
TRBV7-9	TRBJ2-7	TRBD2	NA	CASSSTSGGSYEQYF	TGTGCCAGCAGCTCAACTAGCGGGGGATCCTACGAGCAGTACTTC